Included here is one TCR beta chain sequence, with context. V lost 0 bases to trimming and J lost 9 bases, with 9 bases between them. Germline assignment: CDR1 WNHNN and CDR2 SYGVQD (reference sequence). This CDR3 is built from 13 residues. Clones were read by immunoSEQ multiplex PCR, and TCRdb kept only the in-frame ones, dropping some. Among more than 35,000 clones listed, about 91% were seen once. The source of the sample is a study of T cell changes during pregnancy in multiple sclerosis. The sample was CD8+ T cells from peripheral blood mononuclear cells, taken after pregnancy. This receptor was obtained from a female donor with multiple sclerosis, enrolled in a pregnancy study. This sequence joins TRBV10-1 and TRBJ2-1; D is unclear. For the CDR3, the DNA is TGCGCCAGCAGTGAGTCATTATATTCTGAGCAGTTCTTC. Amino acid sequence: CASSESLYSEQFF.